This T cell receptor (beta chain) was captured by sequencing in a study of blood T cell repertoires in COVID-19. Trimming took off 3 bases at V and 4 bases at J, with 7 bases between the two ends. CDR1 and CDR2 (germline): MDHEN, SYDVKM. The CDR3 is made up of 12 amino acids. Profiling relied on immunoSEQ multiplex PCR, and the TCRdb table lists in-frame clones only, not all of them. The data show nearly 110,000 clones, 88% seen once. The sequenced material came from peripheral blood. The chain has TRBV28 and TRBJ2-7; tentatively, D is TRBD1 (6 bases). The clonotype originates from a man aged 50-59 years with active or convalescent COVID-19. The CDR3 coding sequence is TGTGCCAGCAGTTTCAGGGGTTACGAGCAGTACTTC. Protein: CASSFRGYEQYF. The variable domain in full, completed from reference TRBV28 and TRBJ2-7, reads DVKVTQSSRYLVKRTGEKVFLECVQDMDHENMFWYRQDPGLGLRLIYFSYDVKMKEKGDIPEGYSVSREKKERFSLILESASTNQTSMYLCASSFRGYEQYFGPGTRLTVT.